This T cell receptor (beta chain) was captured by sequencing in a study of T cell changes during pregnancy in multiple sclerosis. The CDR3 totals 13 residues. The ends were cut back, 0 bases at V and 4 bases at J, with 9 bases in the middle. Germline CDR1 is GTSNPN and CDR2 is SVGIG (reference sequence). The assay was immunoSEQ multiplex PCR, and TCRdb's table has in-frame clones only and misses some. The profile shows around 63,000 clones, around 92% of them singletons. The TCR was taken from a female donor in good health, enrolled as a control in a pregnancy study. The sample consisted of CD8+ T cells from peripheral blood mononuclear cells, taken in the third trimester of pregnancy. The chain is built from TRBV30 and TRBJ1-2, with D maybe TRBD1 (6 bases). CDR3 protein: CAWSVQGGYGYTF. DNA of the CDR3: TGTGCCTGGAGTGTACAGGGTGGCTATGGCTACACCTTC.